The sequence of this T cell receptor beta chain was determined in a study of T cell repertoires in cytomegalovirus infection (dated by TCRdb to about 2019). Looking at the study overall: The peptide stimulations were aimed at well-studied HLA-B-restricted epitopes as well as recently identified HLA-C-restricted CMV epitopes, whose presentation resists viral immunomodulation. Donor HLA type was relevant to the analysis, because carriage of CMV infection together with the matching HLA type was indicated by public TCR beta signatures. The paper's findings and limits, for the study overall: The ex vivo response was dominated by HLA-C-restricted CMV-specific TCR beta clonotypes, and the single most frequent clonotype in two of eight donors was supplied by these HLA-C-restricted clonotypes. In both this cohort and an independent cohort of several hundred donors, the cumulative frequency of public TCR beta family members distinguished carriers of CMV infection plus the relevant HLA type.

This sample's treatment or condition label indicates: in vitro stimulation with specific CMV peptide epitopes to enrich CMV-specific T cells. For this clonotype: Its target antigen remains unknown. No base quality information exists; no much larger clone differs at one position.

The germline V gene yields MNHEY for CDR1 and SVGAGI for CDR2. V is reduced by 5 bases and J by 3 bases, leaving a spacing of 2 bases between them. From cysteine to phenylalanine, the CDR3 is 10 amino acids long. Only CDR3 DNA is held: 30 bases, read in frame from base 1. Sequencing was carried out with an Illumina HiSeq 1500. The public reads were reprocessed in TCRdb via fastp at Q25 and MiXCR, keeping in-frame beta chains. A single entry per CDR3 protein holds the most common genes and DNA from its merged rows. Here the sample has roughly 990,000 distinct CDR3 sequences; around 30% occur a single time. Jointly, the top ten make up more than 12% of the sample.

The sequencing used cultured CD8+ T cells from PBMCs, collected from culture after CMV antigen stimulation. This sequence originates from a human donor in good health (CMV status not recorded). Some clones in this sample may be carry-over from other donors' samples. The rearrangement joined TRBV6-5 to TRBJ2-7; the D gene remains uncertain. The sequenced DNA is TGTGCCAGCAGTCACTACGAGCAGTACTTC. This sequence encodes CASSHYEQYF.